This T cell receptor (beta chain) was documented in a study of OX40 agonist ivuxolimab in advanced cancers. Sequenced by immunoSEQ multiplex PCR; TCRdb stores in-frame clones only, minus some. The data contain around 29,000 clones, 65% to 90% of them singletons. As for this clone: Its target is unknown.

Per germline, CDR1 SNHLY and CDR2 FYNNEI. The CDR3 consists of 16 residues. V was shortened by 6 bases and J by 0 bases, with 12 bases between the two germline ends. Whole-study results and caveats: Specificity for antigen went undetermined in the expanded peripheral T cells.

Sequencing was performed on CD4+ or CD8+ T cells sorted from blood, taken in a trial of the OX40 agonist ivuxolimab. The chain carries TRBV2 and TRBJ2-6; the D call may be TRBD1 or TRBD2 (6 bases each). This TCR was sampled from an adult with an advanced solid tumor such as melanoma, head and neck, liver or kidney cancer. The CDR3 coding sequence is TGTGCCAGCAGCCTAGGGGGGCCCTCTGGGGCCAACGTCCTGACTTTC. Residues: CASSLGGPSGANVLTF.